The sample holds a few counts of the clone carrying this T cell receptor beta chain. CDR1 is SNHLY and CDR2 is FYNNEI in the germline V gene. Trimming removed 4 bases from V and 2 bases from J, with 6 bases in between. CDR3 size: 14 residues. This specimen comes from a study of blood T cell repertoires in COVID-19. About the study: Italy, Spain and the United States were the sources of the convalescent and acute COVID-19 samples.

Sequencing was performed with immunoSEQ multiplex PCR; in TCRdb, only in-frame clones are kept and a portion is missing. The table records some 90,000 clones, approximately 89% of them present only once. This receptor was identified in a man aged 50-60 years with acute or convalescent COVID-19. Sequencing was performed on peripheral blood. The chain joins TRBV2 to TRBJ2-6, with D perhaps matching TRBD2 (5 bases). CDR3 sequence (DNA): TGTGCCAGCAGTGCCGGGGCTGGGGCCAACGTCCTGACTTTC. It is translated as CASSAGAGANVLTF.